This TCR beta chain was identified in a study of spatial heterogeneity in lung cancer. Looking at the study overall: Alpha-chain sequences were consistently detected less often than beta-chain sequences. The study observed each unique TCR and UMI combination more than ten times on average in raw reads.

Time point given: sample taken at primary tumor resection. Sequencing covered unsorted whole RNA taken from tumor, nontumor lung or frozen PBMC. This clonotype was picked up a small number of times. One entry per CDR3 protein, called by TCRdb with MiXCR from the 5' RACE reads. Of approximately 11,000 distinct CDR3 sequences listed, roughly 4.3% are singletons. Trimming stripped 3 bases from V and 6 bases from J, with 14 bases between. CDR1 is GTSNPN and CDR2 is SVGIG in the germline V gene (reference sequence). CDR3 size: 13 residues. This rearrangement joins TRBV30 to TRBJ2-5; D may match TRBD1 or TRBD2 (6 bases each). The source was normal lung tissue next to the tumor, collected at surgery. This clonotype originated in a male donor with early-stage non-small cell lung cancer. This CDR3 is CAWSRGQSQTQYF. The CDR3 nucleotides read TGTGCCTGGAGCCGGGGGCAGTCACAGACCCAGTACTTC. Full variable domain (remainder filled in from reference TRBV30 and TRBJ2-5): SQTIHQWPATLVQPVGSPLSLECTVEGTSNPNLYWYRQAAGRGLQLLFYSVGIGQISSEVPQNLSASRPQDRQFILSSKKLLLSDSGFYLCAWSRGQSQTQYFGPGTRLLVL.